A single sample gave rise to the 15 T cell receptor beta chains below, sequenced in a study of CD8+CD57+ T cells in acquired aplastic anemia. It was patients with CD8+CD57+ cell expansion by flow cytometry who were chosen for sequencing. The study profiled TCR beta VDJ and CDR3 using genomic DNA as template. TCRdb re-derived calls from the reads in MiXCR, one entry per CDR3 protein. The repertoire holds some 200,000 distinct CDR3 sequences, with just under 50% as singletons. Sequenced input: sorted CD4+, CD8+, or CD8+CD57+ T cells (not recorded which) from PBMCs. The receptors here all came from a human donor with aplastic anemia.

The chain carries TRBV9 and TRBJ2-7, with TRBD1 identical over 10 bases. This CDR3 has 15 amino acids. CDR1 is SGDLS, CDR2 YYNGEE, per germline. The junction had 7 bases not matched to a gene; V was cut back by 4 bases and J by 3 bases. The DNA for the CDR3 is TGTGCCAGCAGCTCCCGGACAGGGGGAATCTACGAGCAGTACTTC. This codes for CASSSRTGGIYEQYF.

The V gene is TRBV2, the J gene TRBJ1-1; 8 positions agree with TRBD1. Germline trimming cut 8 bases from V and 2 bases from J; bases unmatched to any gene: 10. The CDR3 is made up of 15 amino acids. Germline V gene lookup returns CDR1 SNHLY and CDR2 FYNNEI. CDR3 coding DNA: TGTGCCAGCCGGGGGACAGGTCGGGCCAACACTGAAGCTTTCTTT. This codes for CASRGTGRANTEAFF.

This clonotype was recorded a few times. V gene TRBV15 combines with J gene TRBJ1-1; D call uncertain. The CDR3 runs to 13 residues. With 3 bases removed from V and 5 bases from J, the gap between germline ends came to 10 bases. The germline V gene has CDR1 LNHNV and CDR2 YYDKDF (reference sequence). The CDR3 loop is CATSSLGNTEAFF. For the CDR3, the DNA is TGTGCCACCAGCAGTCTGGGGAATACTGAAGCTTTCTTT.

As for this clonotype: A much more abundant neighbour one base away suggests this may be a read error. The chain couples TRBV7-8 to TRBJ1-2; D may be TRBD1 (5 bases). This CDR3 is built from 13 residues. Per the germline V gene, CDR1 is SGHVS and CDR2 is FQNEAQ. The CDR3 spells CASGLGQMYGYTF. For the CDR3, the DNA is TGCGCCAGCGGCTTAGGACAAATGTATGGCTACACCTTC.

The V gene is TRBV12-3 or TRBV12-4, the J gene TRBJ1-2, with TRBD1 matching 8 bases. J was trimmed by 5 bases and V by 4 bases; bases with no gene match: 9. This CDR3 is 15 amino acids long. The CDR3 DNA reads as TGTGCCAGCAGTTCACCCCGACAGGGGCTTTATGGCTACACCTTC. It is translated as CASSSPRQGLYGYTF.

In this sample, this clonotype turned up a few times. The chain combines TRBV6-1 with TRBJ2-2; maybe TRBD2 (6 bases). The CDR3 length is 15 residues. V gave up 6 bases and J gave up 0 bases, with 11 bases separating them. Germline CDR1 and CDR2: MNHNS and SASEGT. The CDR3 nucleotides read TGTGCCAGCAGCCCCGGACTAACGAACACCGGGGAGCTGTTTTTT. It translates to CASSPGLTNTGELFF.

CDR3 amino acids: CATSRGLAASYNEQFF. The CDR3 DNA sequence: TGTGCCACCAGCAGAGGACTAGCGGCCTCCTACAATGAGCAGTTCTTC. V is TRBV15 and J is TRBJ2-1; 9 bases are a match to TRBD2. V lost 1 base to trimming and J lost 0 bases; unmatched junction nucleotides: 1. CDR1 is LNHNV and CDR2 is YYDKDF in the germline V gene (reference sequence). CDR3 size: 16 residues. Full variable domain (missing parts from reference TRBV15 and TRBJ2-1): DAMVIQNPRYQVTQFGKPVTLSCSQTLNHNVMYWYQQKSSQAPKLLFHYYDKDFNNEADTPDNFQSRRPNTSFCFLDIRSPGLGDTAMYLCATSRGLAASYNEQFFGPGTRLTVL.

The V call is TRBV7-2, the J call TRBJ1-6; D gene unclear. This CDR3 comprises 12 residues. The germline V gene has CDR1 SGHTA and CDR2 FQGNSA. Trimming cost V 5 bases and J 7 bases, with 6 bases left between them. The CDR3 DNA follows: TGTGCCAGCAGCCGACGGAATTCACCCCTCCACTTT. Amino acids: CASSRRNSPLHF.

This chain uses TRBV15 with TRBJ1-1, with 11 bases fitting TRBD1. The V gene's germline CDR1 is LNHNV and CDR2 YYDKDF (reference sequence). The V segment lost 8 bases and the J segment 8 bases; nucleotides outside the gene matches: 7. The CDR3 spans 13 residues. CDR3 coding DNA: TGTGCCACCCACGGACAGGGGGCAAGAGAAGCTTTCTTT. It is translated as CATHGQGAREAFF.

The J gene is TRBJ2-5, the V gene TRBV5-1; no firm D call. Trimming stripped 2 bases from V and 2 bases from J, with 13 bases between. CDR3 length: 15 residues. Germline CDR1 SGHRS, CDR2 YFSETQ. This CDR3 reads CASSFITPIQETQYF. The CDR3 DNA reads TGCGCCAGCAGCTTCATTACCCCAATTCAAGAGACCCAGTACTTC.

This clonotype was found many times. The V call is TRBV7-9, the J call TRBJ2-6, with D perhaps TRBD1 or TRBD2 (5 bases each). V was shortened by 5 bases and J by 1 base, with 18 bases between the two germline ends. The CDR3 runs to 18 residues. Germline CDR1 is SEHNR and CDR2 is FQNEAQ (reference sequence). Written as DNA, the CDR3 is TGTGCCAGCAGCCCCTTTGGGGGACGGGATTCTGGGGCCAACGTCCTGACTTTC. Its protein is CASSPFGGRDSGANVLTF.

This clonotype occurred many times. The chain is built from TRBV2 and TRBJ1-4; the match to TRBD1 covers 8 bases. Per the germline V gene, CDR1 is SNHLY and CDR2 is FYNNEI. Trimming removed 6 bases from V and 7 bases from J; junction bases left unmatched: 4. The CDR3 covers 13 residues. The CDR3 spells CASSDRGSEKLFF. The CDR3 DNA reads TGTGCCAGCAGCGACAGGGGAAGTGAAAAACTGTTTTTT.

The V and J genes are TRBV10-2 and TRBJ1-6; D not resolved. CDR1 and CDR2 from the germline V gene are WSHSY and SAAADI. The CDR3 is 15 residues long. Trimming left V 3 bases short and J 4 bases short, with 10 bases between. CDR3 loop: CASSDPIDYNSPLHF. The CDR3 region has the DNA TGCGCCAGCAGTGATCCCATAGATTATAATTCACCCCTCCACTTT.

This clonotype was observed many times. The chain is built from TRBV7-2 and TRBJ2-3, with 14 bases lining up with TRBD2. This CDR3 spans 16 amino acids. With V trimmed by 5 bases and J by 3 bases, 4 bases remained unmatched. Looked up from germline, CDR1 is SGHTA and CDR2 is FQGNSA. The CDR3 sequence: CASSKRTSGRTDTQYF. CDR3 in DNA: TGTGCCAGCAGCAAAAGGACTAGCGGGAGGACAGATACGCAGTATTTT.

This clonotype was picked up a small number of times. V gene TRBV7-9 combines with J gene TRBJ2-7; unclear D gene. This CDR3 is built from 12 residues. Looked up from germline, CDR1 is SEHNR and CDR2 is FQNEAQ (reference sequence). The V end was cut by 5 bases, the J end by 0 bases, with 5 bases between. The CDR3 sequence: CASSPLSYEQYF. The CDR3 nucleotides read TGTGCCAGCAGCCCGCTCTCCTACGAGCAGTACTTC.